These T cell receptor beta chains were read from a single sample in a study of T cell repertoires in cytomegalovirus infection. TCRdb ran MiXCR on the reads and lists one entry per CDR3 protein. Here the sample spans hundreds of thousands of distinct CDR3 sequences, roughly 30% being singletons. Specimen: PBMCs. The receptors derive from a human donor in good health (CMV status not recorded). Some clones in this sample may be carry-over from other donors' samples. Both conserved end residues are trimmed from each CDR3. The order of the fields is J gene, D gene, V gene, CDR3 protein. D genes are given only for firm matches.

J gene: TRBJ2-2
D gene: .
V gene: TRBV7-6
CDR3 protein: ASSPTPGHSTGELF

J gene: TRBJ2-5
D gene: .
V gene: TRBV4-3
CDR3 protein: ASSQAVQGGETQY

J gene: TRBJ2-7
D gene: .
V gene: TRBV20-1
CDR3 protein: SANPQRVYEQY

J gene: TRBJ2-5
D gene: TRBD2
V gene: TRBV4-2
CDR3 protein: ASSRTGGGPQTQY

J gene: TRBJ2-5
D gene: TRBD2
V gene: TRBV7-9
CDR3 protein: ASSLVGTSGYQETQY

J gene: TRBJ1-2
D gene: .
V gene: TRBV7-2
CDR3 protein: ASRPGPPNYGYT

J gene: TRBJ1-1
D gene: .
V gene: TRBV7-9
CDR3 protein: ASSLAGAEAF

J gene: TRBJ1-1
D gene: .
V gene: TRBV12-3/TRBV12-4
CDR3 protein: ASSLSVAAF

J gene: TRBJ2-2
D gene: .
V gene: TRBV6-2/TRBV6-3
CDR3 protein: ASIGPDAWSGELF

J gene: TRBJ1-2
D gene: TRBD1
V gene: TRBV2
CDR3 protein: ASSDRGQGDGYT

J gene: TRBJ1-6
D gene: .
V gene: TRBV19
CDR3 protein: ASNTARGNSPLH

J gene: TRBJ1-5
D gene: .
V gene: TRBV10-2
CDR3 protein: ASRQGTYSNQPQH

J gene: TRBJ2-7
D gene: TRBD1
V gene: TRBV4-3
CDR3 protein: ASSQDIEVGTEFYEQY

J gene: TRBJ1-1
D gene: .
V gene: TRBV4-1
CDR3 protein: ASSQNSGIRKNTEAF

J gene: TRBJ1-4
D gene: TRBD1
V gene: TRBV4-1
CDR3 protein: ASSYPGTGNRVF

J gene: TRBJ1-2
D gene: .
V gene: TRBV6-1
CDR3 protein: ASSLGPSPWDYGYT

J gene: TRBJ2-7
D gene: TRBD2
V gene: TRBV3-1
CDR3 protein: ASSSRSSGGIYEQY

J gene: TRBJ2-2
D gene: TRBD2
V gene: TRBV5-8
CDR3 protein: ASSLGTSGGNTGELF

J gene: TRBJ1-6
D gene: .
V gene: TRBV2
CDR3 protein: ASNPRTASSYNSPLH

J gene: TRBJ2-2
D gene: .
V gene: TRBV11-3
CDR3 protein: ASSLRQGANPGELF

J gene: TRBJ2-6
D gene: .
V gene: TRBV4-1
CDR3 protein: ASSQSGANVLT

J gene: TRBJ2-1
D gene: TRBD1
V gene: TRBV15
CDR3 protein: ATSRGTGTGMNEQF

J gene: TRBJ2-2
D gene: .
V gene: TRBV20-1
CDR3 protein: SARDIRENTGELF

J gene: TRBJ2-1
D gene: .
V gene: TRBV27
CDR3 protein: ASQPASSYNEQF

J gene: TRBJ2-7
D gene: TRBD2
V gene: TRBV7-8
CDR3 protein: ASNPSGRGSYEQY

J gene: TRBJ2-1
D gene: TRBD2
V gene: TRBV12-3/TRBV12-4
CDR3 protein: ASSPSGGYYNEQF

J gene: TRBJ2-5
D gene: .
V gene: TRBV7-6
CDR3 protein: ASSPPDRMY

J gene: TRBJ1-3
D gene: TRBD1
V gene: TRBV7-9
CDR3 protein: ASSFPGQISGNTIY

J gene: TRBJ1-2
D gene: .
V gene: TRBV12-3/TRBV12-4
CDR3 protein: ASMGLGGGYT

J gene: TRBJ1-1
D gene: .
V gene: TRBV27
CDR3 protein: ASSLNGAGHENTEAF

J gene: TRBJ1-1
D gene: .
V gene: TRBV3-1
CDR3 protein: ASSRSRGGGNTEAL

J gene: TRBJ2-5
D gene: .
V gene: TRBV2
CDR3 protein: ASSRRIAIFGTQY

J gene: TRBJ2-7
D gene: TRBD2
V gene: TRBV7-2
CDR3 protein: ASSLTSNSNEQY

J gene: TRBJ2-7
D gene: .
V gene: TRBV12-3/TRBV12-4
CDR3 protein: ASSLVLSYEQY

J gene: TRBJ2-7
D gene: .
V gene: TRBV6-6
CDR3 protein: ASSPDTPPVIYEQY

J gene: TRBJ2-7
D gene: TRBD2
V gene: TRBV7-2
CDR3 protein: ASSRRIAGALGYEQY

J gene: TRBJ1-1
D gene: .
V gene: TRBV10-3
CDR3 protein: AISESISEAF

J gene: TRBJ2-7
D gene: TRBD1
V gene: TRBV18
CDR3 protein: ASSPQGQGPSREY

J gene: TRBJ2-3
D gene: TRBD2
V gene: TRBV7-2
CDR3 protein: ASSPIAGGAGGDTQY

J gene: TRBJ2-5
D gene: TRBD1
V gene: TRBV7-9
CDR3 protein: ASSPGQGDQETQY